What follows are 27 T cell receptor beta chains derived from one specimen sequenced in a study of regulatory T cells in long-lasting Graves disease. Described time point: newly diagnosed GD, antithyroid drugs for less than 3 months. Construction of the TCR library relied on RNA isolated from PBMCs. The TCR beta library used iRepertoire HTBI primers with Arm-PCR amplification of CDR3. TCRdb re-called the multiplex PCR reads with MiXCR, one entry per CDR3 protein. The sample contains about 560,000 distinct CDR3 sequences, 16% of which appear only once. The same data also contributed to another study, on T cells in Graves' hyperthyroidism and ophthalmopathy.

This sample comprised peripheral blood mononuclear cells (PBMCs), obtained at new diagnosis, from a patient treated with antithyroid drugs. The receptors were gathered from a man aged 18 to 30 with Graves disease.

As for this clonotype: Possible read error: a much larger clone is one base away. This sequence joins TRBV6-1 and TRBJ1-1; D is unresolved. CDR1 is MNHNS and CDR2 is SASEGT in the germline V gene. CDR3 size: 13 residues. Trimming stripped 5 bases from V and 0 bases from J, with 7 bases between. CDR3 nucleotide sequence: TGTGCCAGCAGTAACCCAGTGAACACTGAAGCTTTCTTT. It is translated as CASSNPVNTEAFF.

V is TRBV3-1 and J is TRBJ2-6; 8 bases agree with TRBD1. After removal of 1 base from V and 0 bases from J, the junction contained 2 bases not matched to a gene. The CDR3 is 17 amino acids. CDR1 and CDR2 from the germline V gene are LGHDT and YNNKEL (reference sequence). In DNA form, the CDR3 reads TGTGCCAGCAGCCAAGTGGACAGGGTCTCTGGGGCCAACGTCCTGACTTTC. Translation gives CASSQVDRVSGANVLTF. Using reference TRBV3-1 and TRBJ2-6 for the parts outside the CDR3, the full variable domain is DTAVSQTPKYLVTQMGNDKSIKCEQNLGHDTMYWYKQDSKKFLKIMFSYNNKELIINETVPNRFSPKSPDKAHLNLHINSLELGDSAVYFCASSQVDRVSGANVLTFGAGSRLTVL.

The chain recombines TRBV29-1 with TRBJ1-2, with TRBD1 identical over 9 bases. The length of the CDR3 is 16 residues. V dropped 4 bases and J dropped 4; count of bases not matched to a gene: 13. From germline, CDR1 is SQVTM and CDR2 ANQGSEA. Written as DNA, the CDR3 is TGCAGCGTTGGAAAGGGGACAGGGTACGGAGGCTATGGCTACACCTTC. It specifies CSVGKGTGYGGYGYTF.

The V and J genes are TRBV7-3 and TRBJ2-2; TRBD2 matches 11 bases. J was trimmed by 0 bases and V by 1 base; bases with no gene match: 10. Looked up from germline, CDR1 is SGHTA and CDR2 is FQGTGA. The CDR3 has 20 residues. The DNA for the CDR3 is TGTGCCAGCAGCTTAAGGGGGGCTAGCGGGAGGAACCCGAACACCGGGGAGCTGTTTTTT. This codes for CASSLRGASGRNPNTGELFF.

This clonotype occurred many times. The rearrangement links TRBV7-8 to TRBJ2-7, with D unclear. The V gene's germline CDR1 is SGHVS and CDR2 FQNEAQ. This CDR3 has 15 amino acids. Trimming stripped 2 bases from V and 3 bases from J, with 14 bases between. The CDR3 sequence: CASSLSYSPDYEQYF. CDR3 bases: TGTGCCAGCAGCTTAAGTTACAGCCCCGACTACGAGCAGTACTTC.

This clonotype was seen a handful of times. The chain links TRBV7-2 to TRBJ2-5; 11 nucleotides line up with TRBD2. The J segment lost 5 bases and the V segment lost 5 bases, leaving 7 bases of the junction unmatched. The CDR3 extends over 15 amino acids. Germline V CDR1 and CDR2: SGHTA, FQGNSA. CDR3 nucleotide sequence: TGTGCCAGCAGCGGAATAGCGGGGGGGGGGGAGACCCAGTACTTC. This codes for CASSGIAGGGETQYF.

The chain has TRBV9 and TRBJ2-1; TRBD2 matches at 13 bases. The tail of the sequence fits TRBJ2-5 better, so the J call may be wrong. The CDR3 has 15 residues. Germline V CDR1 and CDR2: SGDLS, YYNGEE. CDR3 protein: CASTTSGRAQETQYF. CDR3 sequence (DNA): TGTGCCAGCACCACTAGCGGGAGGGCCCAAGAGACCCAGTACTTC.

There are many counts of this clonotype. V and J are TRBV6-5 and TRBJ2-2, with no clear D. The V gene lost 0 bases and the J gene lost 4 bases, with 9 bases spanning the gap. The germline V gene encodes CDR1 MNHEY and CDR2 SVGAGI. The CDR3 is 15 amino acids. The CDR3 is CASSYSGGSTGELFF. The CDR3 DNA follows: TGTGCCAGCAGTTACTCAGGTGGAAGCACCGGGGAGCTGTTTTTT.

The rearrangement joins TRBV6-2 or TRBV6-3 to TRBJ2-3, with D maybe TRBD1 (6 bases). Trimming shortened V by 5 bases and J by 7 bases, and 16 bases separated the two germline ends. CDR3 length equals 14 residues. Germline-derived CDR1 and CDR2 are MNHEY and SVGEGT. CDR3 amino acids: CASSDLTGRNTQYF. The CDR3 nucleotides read TGTGCCAGCAGTGATCTGACAGGTCGAAATACGCAGTATTTT.

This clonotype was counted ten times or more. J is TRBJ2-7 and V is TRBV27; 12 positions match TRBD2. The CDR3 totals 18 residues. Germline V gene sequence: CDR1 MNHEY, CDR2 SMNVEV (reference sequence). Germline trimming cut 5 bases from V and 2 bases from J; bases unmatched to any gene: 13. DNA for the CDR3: TGTGCCAGCAGTCCCGACTCGGCTAGCGGGAGGGTAACCTACGAGCAGTACTTC. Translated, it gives CASSPDSASGRVTYEQYF.

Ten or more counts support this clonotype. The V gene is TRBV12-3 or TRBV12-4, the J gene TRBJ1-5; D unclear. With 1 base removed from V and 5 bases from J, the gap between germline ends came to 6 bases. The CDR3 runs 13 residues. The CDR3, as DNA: TGTGCCAGCAGTTTAGAGGGTTATCAGCCCCAGCATTTT. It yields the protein CASSLEGYQPQHF.

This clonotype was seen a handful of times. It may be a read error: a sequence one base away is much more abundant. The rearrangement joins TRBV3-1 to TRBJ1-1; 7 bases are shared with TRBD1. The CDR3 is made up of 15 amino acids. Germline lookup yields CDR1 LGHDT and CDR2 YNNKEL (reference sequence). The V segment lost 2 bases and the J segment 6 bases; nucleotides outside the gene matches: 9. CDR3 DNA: TGTGCCAGCAGCCAACTGGGTCAGGGGGGCGCTGAAGCTTTCTTT. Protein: CASSQLGQGGAEAFF. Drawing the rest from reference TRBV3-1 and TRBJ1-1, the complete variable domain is DTAVSQTPKYLVTQMGNDKSIKCEQNLGHDTMYWYKQDSKKFLKIMFSYNNKELIINETVPNRFSPKSPDKAHLNLHINSLELGDSAVYFCASSQLGQGGAEAFFGQGTRLTVV.

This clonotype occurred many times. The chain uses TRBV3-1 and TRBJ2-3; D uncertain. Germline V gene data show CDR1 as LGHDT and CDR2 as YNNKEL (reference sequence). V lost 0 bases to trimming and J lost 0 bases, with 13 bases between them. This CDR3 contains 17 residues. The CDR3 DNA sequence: TGTGCCAGCAGCCAAGATCCAGCCGCCACTAGCACAGATACGCAGTATTTT. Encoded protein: CASSQDPAATSTDTQYF.

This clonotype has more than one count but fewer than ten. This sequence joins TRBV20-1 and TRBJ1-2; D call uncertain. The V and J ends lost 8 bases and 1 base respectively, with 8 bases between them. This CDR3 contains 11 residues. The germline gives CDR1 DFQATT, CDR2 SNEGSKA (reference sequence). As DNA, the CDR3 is TGCAGTCCCGAAAATAACTATGGCTACACCTTC. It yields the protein CSPENNYGYTF.

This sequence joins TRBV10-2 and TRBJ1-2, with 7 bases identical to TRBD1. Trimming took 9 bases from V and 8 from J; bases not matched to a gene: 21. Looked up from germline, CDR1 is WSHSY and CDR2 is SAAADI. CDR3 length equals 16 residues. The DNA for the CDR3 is TGCGCCAGTCCCGATACAGGGGCCGCCTCGATTAGGGGCTACACCTTC. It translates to CASPDTGAASIRGYTF.

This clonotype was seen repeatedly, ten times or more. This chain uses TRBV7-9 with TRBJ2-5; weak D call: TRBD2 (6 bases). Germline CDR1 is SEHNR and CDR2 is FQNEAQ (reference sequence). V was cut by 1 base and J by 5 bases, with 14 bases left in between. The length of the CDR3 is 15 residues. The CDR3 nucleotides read TGTGCCAGCAGCTTAGTAGGCGGGGCGCCGGAGACCCAGTACTTC. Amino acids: CASSLVGGAPETQYF.

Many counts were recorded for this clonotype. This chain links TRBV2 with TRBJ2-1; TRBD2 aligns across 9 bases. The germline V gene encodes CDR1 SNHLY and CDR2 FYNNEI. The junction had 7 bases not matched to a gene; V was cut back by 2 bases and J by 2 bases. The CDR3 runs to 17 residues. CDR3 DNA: TGTGCCAGCAGTGAATCGTGGGCTAGCGGGACCTACAATGAGCAGTTCTTC. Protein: CASSESWASGTYNEQFF.

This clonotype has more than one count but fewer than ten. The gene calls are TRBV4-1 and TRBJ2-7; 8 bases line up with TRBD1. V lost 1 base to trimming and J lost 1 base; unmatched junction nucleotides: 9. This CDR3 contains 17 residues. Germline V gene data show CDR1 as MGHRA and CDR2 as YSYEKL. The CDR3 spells CASSQGDRFLLSYEQYF. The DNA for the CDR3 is TGCGCCAGCAGCCAAGGGGACAGGTTTCTCCTTTCCTACGAGCAGTACTTC.

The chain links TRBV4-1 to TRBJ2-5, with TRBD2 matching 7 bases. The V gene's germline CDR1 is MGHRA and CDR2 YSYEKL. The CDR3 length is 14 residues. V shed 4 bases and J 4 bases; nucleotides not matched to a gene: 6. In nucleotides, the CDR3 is TGCGCCAGCAGCCCCGGGACTATGATAGAGACCCAGTACTTC. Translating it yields CASSPGTMIETQYF.

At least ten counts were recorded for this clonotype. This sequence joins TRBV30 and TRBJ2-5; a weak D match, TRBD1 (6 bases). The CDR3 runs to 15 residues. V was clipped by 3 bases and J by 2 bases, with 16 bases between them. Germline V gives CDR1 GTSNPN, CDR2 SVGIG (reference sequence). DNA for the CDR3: TGTGCCTGGAGAGATGGATGGACAGAACAAGAGACCCAGTACTTC. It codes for CAWRDGWTEQETQYF.

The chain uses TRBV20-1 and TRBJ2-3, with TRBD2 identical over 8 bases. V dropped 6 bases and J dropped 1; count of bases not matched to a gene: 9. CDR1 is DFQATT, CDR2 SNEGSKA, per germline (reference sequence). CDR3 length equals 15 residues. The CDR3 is CSAGGGAGGTDTQYF. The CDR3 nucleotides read TGCAGTGCCGGCGGGGGAGCGGGGGGCACAGATACGCAGTATTTT.

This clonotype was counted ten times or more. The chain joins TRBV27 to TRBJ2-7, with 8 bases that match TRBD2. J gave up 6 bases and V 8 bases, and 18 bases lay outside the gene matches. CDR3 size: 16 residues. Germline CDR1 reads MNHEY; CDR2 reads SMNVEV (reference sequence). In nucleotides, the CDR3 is TGTGCCAGCGGTCTCGTTTATCGGGGGGGAACACGCGAGCAGTACTTC. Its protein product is CASGLVYRGGTREQYF.

The CDR3 here is CSAEEIRLAYEQYF. CDR3 nucleotides: TGCAGTGCCGAGGAAATTCGGCTGGCATACGAGCAGTACTTC. The chain carries TRBV20-1 and TRBJ2-7; D unresolved. The germline V and J ends were trimmed by 6 bases and 4 bases, with 19 bases remaining between them. Germline V gene sequence: CDR1 DFQATT, CDR2 SNEGSKA (reference sequence). The CDR3 is made up of 14 amino acids.

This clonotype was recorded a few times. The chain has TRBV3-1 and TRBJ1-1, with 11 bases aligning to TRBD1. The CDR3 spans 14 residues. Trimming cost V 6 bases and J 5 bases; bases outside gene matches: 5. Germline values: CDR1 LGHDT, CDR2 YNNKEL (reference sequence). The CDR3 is CASRTGTGGTEAFF. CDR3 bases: TGTGCCAGCAGGACCGGGACAGGGGGAACTGAAGCTTTCTTT.

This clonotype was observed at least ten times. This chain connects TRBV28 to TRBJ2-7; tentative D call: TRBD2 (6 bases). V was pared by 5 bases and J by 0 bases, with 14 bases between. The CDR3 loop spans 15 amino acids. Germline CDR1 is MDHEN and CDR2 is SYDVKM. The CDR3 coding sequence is TGTGCCAGCAGTGCGGCTAGCGCTCGCTCCTACGAGCAGTACTTC. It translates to CASSAASARSYEQYF.

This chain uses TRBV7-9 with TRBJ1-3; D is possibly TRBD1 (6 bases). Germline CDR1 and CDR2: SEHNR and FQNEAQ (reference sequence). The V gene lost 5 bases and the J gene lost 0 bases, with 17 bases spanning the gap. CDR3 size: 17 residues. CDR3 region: CASSPRGAPLSGNTIYF. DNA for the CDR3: TGTGCCAGCAGCCCCCGGGGGGCACCGCTCTCTGGAAACACCATATATTTT.

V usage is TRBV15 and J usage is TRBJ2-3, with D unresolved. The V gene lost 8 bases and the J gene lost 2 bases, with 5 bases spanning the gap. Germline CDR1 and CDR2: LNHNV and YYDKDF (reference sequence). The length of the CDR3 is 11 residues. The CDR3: CATAFTDTQYF. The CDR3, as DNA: TGTGCCACCGCTTTCACAGATACGCAGTATTTT.